This T cell receptor beta chain was recorded in a study of T cell responses to AZD1222 COVID-19 vaccine. Concerning this clone: Its antigen remains unknown.

Trimming shortened V by 2 bases and J by 1 base, and 6 bases separated the two germline ends. CDR3 length: 14 residues. Germline CDR1 reads SGHRS; CDR2 reads YFSETQ. Measured with immunoSEQ multiplex PCR; TCRdb has only the in-frame clones, and not every one. The sample lists around 120,000 clones; 80% to 90% were seen once. Overall study results and limits: Dominant at 160-218 and 743-854, vaccine-associated CD4 TCRs also spanned spike. Among the donors, most were white British and more were female, and clonal diversity was possibly underestimated.

This chain joins TRBV5-1 and TRBJ2-2; D is undetermined. The receptor's source is an adult in good health. This specimen was peripheral blood, taken on day 0 of AZD1222 vaccination. The CDR3 protein is CASSLRGNTGELFF. The CDR3 DNA follows: TGCGCCAGCAGCTTAAGAGGGAACACCGGGGAGCTGTTTTTT. Complete variable domain (other parts from reference TRBV5-1 and TRBJ2-2): KAGVTQTPRYLIKTRGQQVTLSCSPISGHRSVSWYQQTPGQGLQFLFEYFSETQRNKGNFPGRFSGRQFSNSRSEMNVSTLELGDSALYLCASSLRGNTGELFFGEGSRLTVL.